One and the same sample provided the 26 T cell receptor beta chains below, sequenced in a study of high-grade serous ovarian cancer treatment subgroups. The tumor samples were collected prior to definitive surgery or chemotherapy. Libraries were prepared by immunoSEQ multiplex PCR; TCRdb keeps only in-frame clonotypes and omits some of them. Of 900 or so clones listed, over 65% are singletons. The sequencing sample was made of tumor tissue. All receptors come from a human donor with high-grade serous ovarian cancer.

The chain is built from TRBV7-2 and TRBJ2-1; 7 nucleotides agree with TRBD2. Per germline, CDR1 SGHTA and CDR2 FQGNSA. CDR3 length equals 15 residues. Trimming removed 5 bases from V and 0 bases from J; junction bases left unmatched: 4. CDR3 region: CASSLLASSYNEQFF. The CDR3 DNA is TGTGCCAGCAGCCTACTAGCGAGCTCCTACAATGAGCAGTTCTTC.

V and J are TRBV6-5 and TRBJ2-7; TRBD2 matches at 8 bases. Germline CDR1 and CDR2: MNHEY and SVGAGI. CDR3 size: 15 residues. V lost 1 base to trimming and J lost 3 bases; unmatched junction nucleotides: 5. Here the CDR3 reads CASSYWFSGNYEQYF. DNA of the CDR3: TGTGCCAGCAGTTACTGGTTTAGCGGGAACTACGAGCAGTACTTC.

This clone appeared a few times. The rearrangement links TRBV7-3 to TRBJ1-5; D is unresolved. V was shortened by 1 base and J by 7 bases, with 8 bases between the two germline ends. The CDR3 covers 13 residues. CDR1 SGHTA and CDR2 FQGTGA come from the germline V gene. The chain's CDR3 is CASSLKGGQPQHF. The CDR3 nucleotides are TGTGCCAGCAGCTTAAAGGGAGGACAGCCCCAGCATTTT.

This clone has just one count. The rearrangement uses TRBV19 and TRBJ2-7, with 7 nucleotides matching TRBD1. This CDR3 has 14 residues. Looked up from germline, CDR1 is LNHDA and CDR2 is SQIVND (reference sequence). V was clipped by 2 bases and J by 4 bases; unmatched bases: 5. CDR3 protein: CASSIPGTVYEQYF. CDR3 nucleotide sequence: TGTGCCAGTAGTATACCAGGGACAGTGTACGAGCAGTACTTC.

Comment on this clone: At the DNA level, this CDR3 is encoded by other sequences in the same sample as well. V and J are TRBV4-1 and TRBJ2-1, with D perhaps TRBD1 or TRBD2 (6 bases each). Trimming took 1 base from V and 4 from J, leaving 8 bases between them. Germline V gene data show CDR1 as MGHRA and CDR2 as YSYEKL. The CDR3 contains 14 residues. The CDR3: CASSQGGAYNEQFF. CDR3 bases: TGCGCCAGCAGCCAAGGGGGGGCATACAATGAGCAGTTCTTC.

V gene TRBV7-9 combines with J gene TRBJ2-6, with D hard to call. The CDR3 totals 15 residues. From germline, CDR1 is SEHNR and CDR2 FQNEAQ (reference sequence). V lost 2 bases to trimming and J lost 0 bases, with 5 bases between them. Here the CDR3 DNA reads TGTGCCAGCAGCTTACCGGGCTCTGGGGCCAACGTCCTGACTTTC. The encoded protein is CASSLPGSGANVLTF.

V is TRBV11-3 and J is TRBJ1-1; 8 nucleotides agree with TRBD1. The CDR3 runs to 15 residues. V shed 1 base, J shed 6 bases, and the junction held 7 bases outside the gene matches. Looked up from germline, CDR1 is SGHNT and CDR2 is YENEEA. For the CDR3, the DNA is TGTGCCAGCAGCTTAGTCGGACAGGGTGGCGCTGAAGCTTTCTTT. This translates into CASSLVGQGGAEAFF. The full variable domain, rest sourced from reference TRBV11-3 and TRBJ1-1, is EAGVVQSPRYKIIEKKQPVAFWCNPISGHNTLYWYLQNLGQGPELLIRYENEEAVDDSQLPKDRFSAERLKGVDSTLKIQPAELGDSAVYLCASSLVGQGGAEAFFGQGTRLTVV.

This rearrangement joins TRBV18 to TRBJ2-7; D is uncertain. CDR1 and CDR2 from the germline V gene are KGHSH and LQKENI. This CDR3 spans 13 amino acids. Trimming stripped 6 bases from V and 2 bases from J, with 11 bases between. CDR3 in DNA: TGTGCCAGCTCCCGCGAGGTTGCCTACGAGCAGTACGTC. Its protein product is CASSREVAYEQYV.

The genes are TRBV5-1 and TRBJ2-5; D uncertain. Trimming cost V 1 base and J 2 bases, with 6 bases left between them. The CDR3 runs 13 residues. Germline loops: CDR1 SGHRS, CDR2 YFSETQ. The CDR3 nucleotides read TGCGCCAGCAGCTTGCACGGGCAAGAGACCCAGTACTTC. This sequence encodes CASSLHGQETQYF.

The rearrangement links TRBV7-9 to TRBJ1-1; D ambiguous. Trimming took off 1 base at V and 1 base at J, with 4 bases between the two ends. This CDR3 is 13 amino acids long. Per the germline V gene, CDR1 is SEHNR and CDR2 is FQNEAQ (reference sequence). The CDR3 here is CASSLEANTEAFF. The CDR3 DNA follows: TGTGCCAGCAGCTTAGAGGCGAACACTGAAGCTTTCTTT.

The chain couples TRBV7-2 to TRBJ1-3; no firm D call. CDR1 and CDR2 (germline): SGHTA, FQGNSA. There are 15 residues in the CDR3. V was pared by 2 bases and J by 3 bases, with 11 bases between. CDR3 residues: CASSLKGGFGNTIYF. The CDR3 DNA reads TGTGCCAGCAGCTTAAAGGGCGGGTTTGGAAACACCATATATTTT. The entire variable domain, with the rest obtained from reference TRBV7-2 and TRBJ1-3, is as follows: GAGVSQSPSNKVTEKGKDVELRCDPISGHTALYWYRQSLGQGLEFLIYFQGNSAPDKSGLPSDRFSAERTGGSVSTLTIQRTQQEDSAVYLCASSLKGGFGNTIYFGEGSWLTVV.

This chain links TRBV10-3 with TRBJ1-2; D perhaps matches TRBD1 (5 bases). There are 16 residues in the CDR3. In germline, CDR1 is ENHRY, CDR2 SYGVKD. The V end lost 0 bases, the J end lost 5 bases, and 16 bases lay between the germline ends. The CDR3 loop reads CAISESTLRQTYGYTF. Here the CDR3 DNA reads TGTGCCATCAGTGAGTCAACCTTGAGACAGACGTATGGCTACACCTTC.

The genes are TRBV5-1 and TRBJ1-6; the D gene is possibly TRBD1 (5 bases). CDR1 and CDR2 from the germline V gene are SGHRS and YFSETQ. This CDR3 is 15 amino acids long. V was clipped by 3 bases and J by 7 bases, with 14 bases between them. The CDR3 region has the DNA TGCGCCAGCAGCTCACAGGCGTGGGGCAATTCACCCCTCCACTTT. This codes for CASSSQAWGNSPLHF.

This sequence joins TRBV7-6 and TRBJ2-5, with 9 bases lining up with TRBD1. The V segment lost 4 bases and the J segment 5 bases; nucleotides outside the gene matches: 14. CDR1 and CDR2 (germline): SGHVS, FNYEAQ. CDR3 length equals 17 residues. The CDR3 DNA reads TGTGCCAGCAGCTGGGCCCGGGACAGGGATTCTGCGGAGACCCAGTACTTC. Translating gives CASSWARDRDSAETQYF.

The rearrangement joins TRBV7-8 to TRBJ2-1; TRBD2 agrees at 9 bases. Losses at the gene ends were 3 bases for V and 10 bases for J; bases not matched to a gene: 10. The germline CDR1 and CDR2 sequences are SGHVS and FQNEAQ. The CDR3 has 15 amino acids. DNA of the CDR3: TGTGCCAGCAGCTTGTTGGCGGGAGGGCCTTACGAGCAGTTCTTC. This codes for CASSLLAGGPYEQFF.

This clone was counted only a few times. This chain joins TRBV19 and TRBJ2-7; weak D call: TRBD2 (6 bases). Germline V gene lookup returns CDR1 LNHDA and CDR2 SQIVND (reference sequence). The CDR3 is 13 amino acids. V dropped 4 bases and J dropped 4 bases, with 11 bases sitting between them. The CDR3 loop reads CASSSGAGYEQYF. Written as DNA, the CDR3 is TGTGCCAGTAGTAGCGGGGCGGGGTACGAGCAGTACTTC.

The V call is TRBV13, the J call TRBJ2-2; D may be TRBD2 (6 bases). The CDR3 covers 12 residues. V lost 4 bases to trimming and J lost 7 bases, with 7 bases between them. Looked up from germline, CDR1 is PRHDT and CDR2 is FYEKMQ (reference sequence). This CDR3 is CASSSSVGELFF. In DNA form, the CDR3 reads TGTGCCAGCAGCTCTAGCGTCGGGGAGCTGTTTTTT.

The V gene is TRBV7-7, the J gene TRBJ2-5; D call uncertain. V lost 3 bases and J 1 base, leaving 3 bases between the germline ends. Looked up from germline, CDR1 is SSHAT and CDR2 is FNYEAQ (reference sequence). The CDR3 extends over 12 amino acids. DNA for the CDR3: TGTGCCAGCAGCTTGGGCCAAGAGACCCAGTACTTC. It encodes CASSLGQETQYF.

This clone has more than one count but fewer than ten. V gene TRBV5-5 combines with J gene TRBJ2-3; D not resolved. The CDR3 is made up of 14 amino acids. Germline values: CDR1 SGHKS, CDR2 YYEKEE (reference sequence). The ends were cut back, 4 bases at V and 4 bases at J, with 13 bases in the middle. CDR3 sequence reads: CASSQEWGADTQYF. In DNA form, the CDR3 reads TGTGCCAGCAGCCAAGAGTGGGGTGCAGATACGCAGTATTTT.

This sequence joins TRBV5-6 and TRBJ2-5; D gene ambiguous. This CDR3 spans 12 amino acids. Germline CDR1 is SGHDT and CDR2 is YYEEEE. The V and J ends lost 3 bases and 3 bases respectively, with 6 bases between them. Written as DNA, the CDR3 is TGTGCCAGCAGCTGGACGAAAGAGACCCAGTACTTC. Translating it yields CASSWTKETQYF. Combining the CDR3 with reference TRBV5-6 and TRBJ2-5 gives the whole variable domain DAGVTQSPTHLIKTRGQQVTLRCSPKSGHDTVSWYQQALGQGPQFIFQYYEEEERQRGNFPDRFSGHQFPNYSSELNVNALLLGDSALYLCASSWTKETQYFGPGTRLLVL.

The chain employs TRBV6-4 and TRBJ2-2, with 9 bases fitting TRBD1. The CDR3 spans 16 residues. CDR1 and CDR2 (germline): MRHNA, SNTAGT. The V gene end was trimmed by 0 bases and the J gene end by 6 bases; junction bases not matched to a gene: 5. CDR3 loop: CASSDSDRGFSGELFF. The CDR3 coding sequence is TGTGCCAGCAGTGACTCCGACAGGGGGTTTTCCGGGGAGCTGTTTTTT.

The chain links TRBV11-1 to TRBJ2-1; a weak D match, TRBD2 (6 bases). Looked up from germline, CDR1 is SGHAT and CDR2 is FQDESV (reference sequence). This CDR3 has 16 residues. V lost 2 bases and J lost 0, with 11 bases in between. The CDR3 DNA reads as TGTGCCAGCAGCTTATTTGTTAGCGGCTCCTACAATGAGCAGTTCTTC. Its protein is CASSLFVSGSYNEQFF. Full variable domain (rest looked up from reference TRBV11-1 and TRBJ2-1): EAEVAQSPRYKITEKSQAVAFWCDPISGHATLYWYRQILGQGPELLVQFQDESVVDDSQLPKDRFSAERLKGVDSTLKIQPAELGDSAMYLCASSLFVSGSYNEQFFGPGTRLTVL.

This chain uses TRBV5-6 with TRBJ1-2, with D tentatively TRBD1 (6 bases). Germline V gene lookup returns CDR1 SGHDT and CDR2 YYEEEE. The CDR3 is 15 amino acids. Trimming stripped 3 bases from V and 5 bases from J, with 17 bases between. CDR3 protein: CASSSSGHRFYGYTF. The CDR3 nucleotides are TGTGCCAGCAGCTCCTCGGGACACCGCTTTTATGGCTACACCTTC.

The CDR3 nucleotides are TGTGCCAGCAGTTCGGGACATCAAAACACTGAAGCTTTCTTT. The encoded protein is CASSSGHQNTEAFF. The V and J genes are TRBV6-5 and TRBJ1-1; the D gene is possibly TRBD1 (6 bases). The CDR3 contains 14 residues. The germline V and J ends were trimmed by 4 bases and 2 bases, with 11 bases remaining between them. Germline V CDR1 and CDR2: MNHEY, SVGAGI.

The chain joins TRBV5-8 to TRBJ1-2, with 10 bases matching TRBD1. The CDR3 has 16 amino acids. V lost 4 bases and J lost 2; bases outside the gene matches: 8. The V gene's germline CDR1 is SGHTS and CDR2 YDEGEE. DNA of the CDR3: TGTGCCAGCAGCCGAGGGGGGACAGGGGCCAACTATGGCTACACCTTC. This codes for CASSRGGTGANYGYTF.

This chain links TRBV4-2 with TRBJ2-5; 9 bases line up with TRBD2. The DNA end favors TRBJ2-7, so the J call may be wrong. The CDR3 covers 15 residues. In germline, CDR1 is LGHNA, CDR2 YNFKEQ. CDR3 sequence (DNA): TGTGCCAGCAGCCAACCCCCGGGACTAGCTTACGAGCAGTACTTC. This codes for CASSQPPGLAYEQYF.